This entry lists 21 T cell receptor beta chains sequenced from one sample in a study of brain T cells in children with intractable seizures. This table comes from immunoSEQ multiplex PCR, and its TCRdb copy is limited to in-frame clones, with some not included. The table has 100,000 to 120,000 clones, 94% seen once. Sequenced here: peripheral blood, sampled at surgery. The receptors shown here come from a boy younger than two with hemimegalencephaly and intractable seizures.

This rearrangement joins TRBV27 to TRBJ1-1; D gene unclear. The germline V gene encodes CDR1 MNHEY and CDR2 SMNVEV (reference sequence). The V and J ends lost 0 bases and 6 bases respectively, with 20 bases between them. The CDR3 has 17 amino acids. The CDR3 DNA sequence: TGTGCCAGCAGTTTATCGATAATAGGGCGAGGAGACCCTGAAGCTTTCTTT. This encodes CASSLSIIGRGDPEAFF.

The CDR3 nucleotides are TGCAGTGCTAGTGCGGGGGCCAATGGCTACACCTTC. It is translated as CSASAGANGYTF. V and J are TRBV20-1 and TRBJ1-2, with D possibly matching TRBD1 (6 bases). The germline V gene encodes CDR1 DFQATT and CDR2 SNEGSKA (reference sequence). V gave up 3 bases and J gave up 6 bases, with 11 bases separating them. This CDR3 region has 12 residues.

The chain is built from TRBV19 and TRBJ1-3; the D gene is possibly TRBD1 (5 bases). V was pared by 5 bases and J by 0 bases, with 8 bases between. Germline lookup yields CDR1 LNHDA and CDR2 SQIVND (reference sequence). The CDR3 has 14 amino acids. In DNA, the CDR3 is TGTGCCAGTAGTCGGGGGAACTCTGGAAACACCATATATTTT. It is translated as CASSRGNSGNTIYF.

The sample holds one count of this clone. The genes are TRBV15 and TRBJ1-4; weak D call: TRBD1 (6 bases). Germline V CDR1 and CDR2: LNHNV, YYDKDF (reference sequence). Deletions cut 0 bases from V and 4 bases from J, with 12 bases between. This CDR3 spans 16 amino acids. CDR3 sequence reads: CATSRDGAGVNEKLFF. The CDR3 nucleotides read TGTGCCACCAGCAGAGATGGGGCAGGGGTTAATGAAAAACTGTTTTTT.

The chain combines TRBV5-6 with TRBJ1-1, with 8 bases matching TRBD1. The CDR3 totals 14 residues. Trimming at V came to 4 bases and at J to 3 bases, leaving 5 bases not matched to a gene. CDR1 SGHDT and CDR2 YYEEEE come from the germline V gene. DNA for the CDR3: TGTGCCAGCAGCCCGGGACAGGTCGACACTGAAGCTTTCTTT. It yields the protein CASSPGQVDTEAFF. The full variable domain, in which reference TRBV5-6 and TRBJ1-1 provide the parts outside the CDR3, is DAGVTQSPTHLIKTRGQQVTLRCSPKSGHDTVSWYQQALGQGPQFIFQYYEEEERQRGNFPDRFSGHQFPNYSSELNVNALLLGDSALYLCASSPGQVDTEAFFGQGTRLTVV.

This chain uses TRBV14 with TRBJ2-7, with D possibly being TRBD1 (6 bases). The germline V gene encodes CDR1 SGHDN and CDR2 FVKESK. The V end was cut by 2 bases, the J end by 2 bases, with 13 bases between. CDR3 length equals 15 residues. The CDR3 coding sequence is TGTGCCAGCAGCCAACTTCACAGGGATGCCTACGAGCAGTACTTC. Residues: CASSQLHRDAYEQYF.

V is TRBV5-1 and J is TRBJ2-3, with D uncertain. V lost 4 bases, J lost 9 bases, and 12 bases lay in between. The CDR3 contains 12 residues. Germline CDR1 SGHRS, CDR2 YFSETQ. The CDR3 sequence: CASSVERVTQYF. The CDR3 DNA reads TGCGCCAGCAGCGTAGAACGGGTCACGCAGTATTTT.

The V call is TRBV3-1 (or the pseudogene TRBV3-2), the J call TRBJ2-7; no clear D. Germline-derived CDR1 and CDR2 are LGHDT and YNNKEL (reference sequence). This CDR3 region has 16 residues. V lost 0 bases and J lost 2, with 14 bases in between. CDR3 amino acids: CASSQDDTDSAYEQYF. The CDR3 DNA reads TGTGCCAGCAGCCAAGATGACACCGACTCGGCCTACGAGCAGTACTTC.

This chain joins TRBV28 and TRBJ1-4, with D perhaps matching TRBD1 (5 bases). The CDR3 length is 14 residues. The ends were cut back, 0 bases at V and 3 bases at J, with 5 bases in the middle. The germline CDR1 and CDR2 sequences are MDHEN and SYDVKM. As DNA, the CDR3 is TGTGCCAGCAGTTTATGGGGGGCTAATGAAAAACTGTTTTTT. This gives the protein CASSLWGANEKLFF.

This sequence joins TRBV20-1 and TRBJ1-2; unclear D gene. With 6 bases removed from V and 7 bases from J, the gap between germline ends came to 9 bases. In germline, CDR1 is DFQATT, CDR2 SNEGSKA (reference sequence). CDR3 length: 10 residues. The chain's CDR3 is CSAPTGGYTF. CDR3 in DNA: TGCAGTGCCCCGACGGGTGGCTACACCTTC.

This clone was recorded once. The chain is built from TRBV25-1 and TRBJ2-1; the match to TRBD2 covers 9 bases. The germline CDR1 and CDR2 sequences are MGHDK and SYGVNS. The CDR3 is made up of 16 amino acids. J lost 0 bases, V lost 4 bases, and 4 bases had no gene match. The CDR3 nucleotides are TGTGCCAGCAGTGCCCCAGCGGGAGGCTCCTACAATGAGCAGTTCTTC. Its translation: CASSAPAGGSYNEQFF.

This chain's CDR3 is CASSLRETGVNQPQHF. Here the CDR3 DNA reads TGTGCCAGCAGTTTAAGGGAGACAGGGGTGAATCAGCCCCAGCATTTT. The chain has TRBV2 and TRBJ1-5; 8 nucleotides line up with TRBD1. There are 16 residues in the CDR3. After removal of 5 bases from V and 4 bases from J, the junction contained 10 bases not matched to a gene. Looked up from germline, CDR1 is SNHLY and CDR2 is FYNNEI. Drawing the rest from reference TRBV2 and TRBJ1-5, the complete variable domain is EPEVTQTPSHQVTQMGQEVILRCVPISNHLYFYWYRQILGQKVEFLVSFYNNEISEKSEIFDDQFSVERPDGSNFTLKIRSTKLEDSAMYFCASSLRETGVNQPQHFGDGTRLSIL.

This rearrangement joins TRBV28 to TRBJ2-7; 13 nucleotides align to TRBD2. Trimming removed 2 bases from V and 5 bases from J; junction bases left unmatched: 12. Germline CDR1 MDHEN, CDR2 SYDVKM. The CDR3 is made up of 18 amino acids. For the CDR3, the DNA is TGTGCCAGCAGTTTAGGTTCACTAGCGGGAGGGTATATAGACGAGCAGTACTTC. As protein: CASSLGSLAGGYIDEQYF.

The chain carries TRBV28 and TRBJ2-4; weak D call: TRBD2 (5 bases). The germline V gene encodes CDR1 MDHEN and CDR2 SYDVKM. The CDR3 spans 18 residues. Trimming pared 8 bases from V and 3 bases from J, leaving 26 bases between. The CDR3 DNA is TGTGCCAGCGTCGGTCTGGGCACAGCGGCCTTAGTCAAAAACATTCAGTACTTC. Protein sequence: CASVGLGTAALVKNIQYF.

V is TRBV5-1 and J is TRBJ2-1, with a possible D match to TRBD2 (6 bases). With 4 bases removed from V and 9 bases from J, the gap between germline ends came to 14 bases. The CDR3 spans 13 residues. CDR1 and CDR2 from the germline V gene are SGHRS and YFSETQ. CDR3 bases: TGCGCCAGCAGCCGGCAGCCGCGGGGTGAGCAGTTCTTC. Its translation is CASSRQPRGEQFF.

DNA of the CDR3: TGTGCCAGCCATTCGACAGGGTCCAATCAGCCCCAGCATTTT. It codes for CASHSTGSNQPQHF. The chain couples TRBV27 to TRBJ1-5; 7 bases map to TRBD1. V was clipped by 8 bases and J by 3 bases; unmatched bases: 7. CDR1 is MNHEY, CDR2 SMNVEV, per germline (reference sequence). The CDR3 is made up of 14 amino acids.

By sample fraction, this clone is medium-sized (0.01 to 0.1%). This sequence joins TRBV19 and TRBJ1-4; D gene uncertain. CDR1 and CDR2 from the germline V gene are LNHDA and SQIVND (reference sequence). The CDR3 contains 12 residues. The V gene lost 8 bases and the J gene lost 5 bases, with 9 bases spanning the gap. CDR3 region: CASGSGNEKLFF. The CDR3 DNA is TGTGCCAGTGGCAGCGGAAATGAAAAACTGTTTTTT.

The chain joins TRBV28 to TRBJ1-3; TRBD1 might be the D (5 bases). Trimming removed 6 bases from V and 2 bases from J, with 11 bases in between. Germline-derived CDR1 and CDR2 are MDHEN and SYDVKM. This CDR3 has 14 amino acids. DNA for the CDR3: TGTGCCAGCAGCCCAGACAGCGCTGGAAACACCATATATTTT. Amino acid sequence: CASSPDSAGNTIYF. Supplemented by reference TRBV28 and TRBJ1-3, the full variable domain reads DVKVTQSSRYLVKRTGEKVFLECVQDMDHENMFWYRQDPGLGLRLIYFSYDVKMKEKGDIPEGYSVSREKKERFSLILESASTNQTSMYLCASSPDSAGNTIYFGEGSWLTVV.

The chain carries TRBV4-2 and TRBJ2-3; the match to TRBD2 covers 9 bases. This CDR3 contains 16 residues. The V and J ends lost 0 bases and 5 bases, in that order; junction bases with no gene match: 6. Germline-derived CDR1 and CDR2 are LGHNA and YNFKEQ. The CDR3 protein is CASSQERSAGGDTQYF. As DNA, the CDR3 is TGTGCCAGCAGCCAAGAACGGTCAGCGGGAGGAGATACGCAGTATTTT.

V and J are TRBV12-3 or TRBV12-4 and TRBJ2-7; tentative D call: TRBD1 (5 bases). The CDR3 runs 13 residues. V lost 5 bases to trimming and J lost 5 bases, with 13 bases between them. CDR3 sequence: CASSPQGSHEQYF. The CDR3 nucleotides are TGTGCCAGCAGTCCGCAGGGTAGCCACGAGCAGTACTTC.

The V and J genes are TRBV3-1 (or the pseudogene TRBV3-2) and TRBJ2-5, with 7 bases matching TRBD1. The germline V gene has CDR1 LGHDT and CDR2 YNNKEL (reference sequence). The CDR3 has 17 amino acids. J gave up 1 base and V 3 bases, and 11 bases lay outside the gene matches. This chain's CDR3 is CASSHFRAGGIQETQYF. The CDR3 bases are TGTGCCAGCAGCCACTTCCGTGCAGGGGGAATCCAAGAGACCCAGTACTTC.